Shown below are 22 T cell receptor beta chains from a single sample sequenced in a study of blood T cell repertoires in COVID-19. Sequenced by immunoSEQ multiplex PCR; TCRdb stores in-frame clones only, minus some. The sample shows 65,000 to 75,000 clones, roughly 87% of them seen only once. Sequencing input: peripheral blood. Receptor source: a woman aged 45 to 65 with active COVID-19.

This clone was detected a few times. The CDR3 sequence: CASSLPNYGYTF. DNA of the CDR3: TGTGCCAGCAGCTTACCGAACTATGGCTACACCTTC. The chain couples TRBV7-8 to TRBJ1-2; no firm D call. Germline CDR1 is SGHVS and CDR2 is FQNEAQ. The V end was cut by 2 bases, the J end by 2 bases, with 3 bases between. CDR3 length: 12 amino acids. Full variable domain (outside the CDR3, taken from reference TRBV7-8 and TRBJ1-2): GAGVSQSPRYKVAKRGQDVALRCDPISGHVSLFWYQQALGQGPEFLTYFQNEAQLDKSGLPSDRFFAERPEGSVSTLKIQRTQQEDSAVYLCASSLPNYGYTFGSGTRLTVV.

The V call is TRBV15, the J call TRBJ1-3; the match to TRBD1 covers 8 bases. Germline trimming cut 1 base from V and 2 bases from J; bases unmatched to any gene: 4. Per the germline V gene, CDR1 is LNHNV and CDR2 is YYDKDF (reference sequence). The CDR3 has 16 amino acids. CDR3 nucleotide sequence: TGTGCCACCAGCAGAGGGGAACAGGGGGCTGGAAACACCATATATTTT. Translating it yields CATSRGEQGAGNTIYF.

This sequence joins TRBV7-6 and TRBJ1-1; D uncertain. V lost 4 bases, J lost 0 bases, and 12 bases lay in between. The germline V gene has CDR1 SGHVS and CDR2 FNYEAQ. The CDR3 sequence is 15 residues long. The CDR3 nucleotides read TGTGCCAGCAGCTCGGGTACAATCATGAACACTGAAGCTTTCTTT. Protein product: CASSSGTIMNTEAFF. Filled out from reference TRBV7-6 and TRBJ1-1, the complete variable domain reads GAGVSQSPRYKVTKRGQDVALRCDPISGHVSLYWYRQALGQGPEFLTYFNYEAQQDKSGLPNDRFSAERPEGSISTLTIQRTEQRDSAMYRCASSSGTIMNTEAFFGQGTRLTVV.

The genes are TRBV11-2 and TRBJ1-6, with TRBD1 as a possible D gene (5 bases). CDR1 is SGHAT, CDR2 FQNNGV, per germline. The CDR3 is 18 residues long. Trimming took off 4 bases at V and 0 bases at J, with 16 bases between the two ends. For the CDR3, the DNA is TGTGCCAGCAGCTGGAATGGAGGGGTCGCCTCCTATAATTCACCCCTCCACTTT. It yields the protein CASSWNGGVASYNSPLHF. Combining the CDR3 with reference TRBV11-2 and TRBJ1-6 gives the whole variable domain EAGVAQSPRYKIIEKRQSVAFWCNPISGHATLYWYQQILGQGPKLLIQFQNNGVVDDSQLPKDRFSAERLKGVDSTLKIQPAKLEDSAVYLCASSWNGGVASYNSPLHFGNGTRLTVT.

The chain has TRBV6-6 and TRBJ2-1, with TRBD2 identical over 8 bases. The CDR3 runs 18 residues. The V gene's germline CDR1 is MNHNY and CDR2 SVGAGI (reference sequence). Losses at the gene ends were 6 bases for V and 0 bases for J; bases not matched to a gene: 13. The CDR3 DNA is TGTGCCAGCAGCCGAGGAGGTAGCGGGACGAGCTCCTACAATGAGCAGTTCTTC. Its protein product is CASSRGGSGTSSYNEQFF.

This clone was detected only once. The V gene is TRBV20-1, the J gene TRBJ1-6; D gene unclear. This CDR3 has 15 residues. Trimming shortened V by 3 bases and J by 0 bases, and 9 bases separated the two germline ends. CDR1 and CDR2 from the germline V gene are DFQATT and SNEGSKA (reference sequence). The CDR3 nucleotides read TGCAGTGCTAGTGAGGAGAGCTCCTATAATTCACCCCTCCACTTT. This sequence encodes CSASEESSYNSPLHF.

The CDR3 loop reads CASSVGNSDTQYF. The CDR3 nucleotides are TGTGCCAGCAGCGTAGGTAATTCAGATACGCAGTATTTT. The V call is TRBV9, the J call TRBJ2-3; D unresolved. CDR3 length: 13 residues. V was trimmed by 0 bases and J by 4 bases, leaving 6 bases between them. Germline values: CDR1 SGDLS, CDR2 YYNGEE.

The genes are TRBV7-2 and TRBJ2-3; TRBD2 agrees at 7 bases. This CDR3 is built from 18 residues. The germline V gene has CDR1 SGHTA and CDR2 FQGNSA. With V trimmed by 5 bases and J by 2 bases, 16 bases remained unmatched. The CDR3 DNA reads as TGTGCCAGCAGCACACCCCGGGGACGCGGGAGTGTCACAGATACGCAGTATTTT. Protein: CASSTPRGRGSVTDTQYF.

The chain carries TRBV6-5 and TRBJ1-2; weak D call: TRBD1 (5 bases). Trimming removed 6 bases from V and 7 bases from J, with 12 bases in between. The CDR3 runs 12 residues. Germline-derived CDR1 and CDR2 are MNHEY and SVGAGI. The CDR3, as DNA: TGTGCCAGCAGCTCATCTCAGGGTGGCTACACCTTC. Protein: CASSSSQGGYTF.

The CDR3 loop is CASSFGAGEGTDTQYF. CDR3 coding DNA: TGTGCCAGCAGCTTCGGAGCGGGAGAGGGCACAGATACGCAGTATTTT. V and J are TRBV5-4 and TRBJ2-3; TRBD2 aligns across 8 bases. V lost 2 bases to trimming and J lost 1 base; unmatched junction nucleotides: 6. This CDR3 spans 16 amino acids. CDR1 is SGHNT, CDR2 YYREEE, per germline (reference sequence).

The J gene is TRBJ2-1, the V gene TRBV7-3, with 8 bases aligning to TRBD2. CDR3 size: 16 residues. CDR1 and CDR2 (germline): SGHTA, FQGTGA. Unmatched junction bases numbered 2, after V lost 1 base and J lost 0 bases. Written as DNA, the CDR3 is TGTGCCAGCAGCTTAAACGCGGGAGGCTCCTACAATGAGCAGTTCTTC. This codes for CASSLNAGGSYNEQFF. Full variable domain (rest looked up from reference TRBV7-3 and TRBJ2-1): GAGVSQTPSNKVTEKGKYVELRCDPISGHTALYWYRQSLGQGPEFLIYFQGTGAADDSGLPNDRFFAVRPEGSVSTLKIQRTERGDSAVYLCASSLNAGGSYNEQFFGPGTRLTVL.

The rearrangement joins TRBV7-9 to TRBJ2-3, with D maybe TRBD1 (5 bases). This CDR3 is built from 11 residues. The V and J ends lost 3 bases and 8 bases respectively, with 6 bases between them. Germline V gene sequence: CDR1 SEHNR, CDR2 FQNEAQ (reference sequence). The CDR3 nucleotides are TGTGCCAGCAGCTTCGACAGTACGCAGTATTTT. Encoded protein: CASSFDSTQYF.

V and J are TRBV7-2 and TRBJ2-3; possible D gene TRBD2, 6 bases. CDR1 is SGHTA and CDR2 is FQGNSA in the germline V gene. Trimming removed 2 bases at V and 2 bases at J, with 11 bases between. This CDR3 is built from 15 residues. CDR3 bases: TGTGCCAGCAGCTTAAAGGGACTTCTCACAGATACGCAGTATTTT. Translation: CASSLKGLLTDTQYF.

The chain combines TRBV6-5 with TRBJ1-2, with 7 bases aligning to TRBD1. The CDR3 is made up of 14 amino acids. The germline gives CDR1 MNHEY, CDR2 SVGAGI. V lost 7 bases to trimming and J lost 4 bases; unmatched junction nucleotides: 9. The CDR3 DNA reads TGTGCCAGCATTCCCCCGGGACAGATCTATGGCTACACCTTC. Protein: CASIPPGQIYGYTF.

The rearrangement joins TRBV7-2 to TRBJ1-5; TRBD1 aligns across 7 bases. CDR1 and CDR2 from the germline V gene are SGHTA and FQGNSA. The CDR3 sequence is 18 residues long. The V gene end was trimmed by 1 base and the J gene end by 1 base; junction bases not matched to a gene: 10. The CDR3 sequence is CASSLGNDRDPSNQPQHF. The CDR3 DNA follows: TGTGCCAGCAGCTTAGGGAACGACAGGGACCCCAGCAATCAGCCCCAGCATTTT.

The chain recombines TRBV5-1 with TRBJ2-1; the match to TRBD2 covers 12 bases. Germline V CDR1 and CDR2: SGHRS, YFSETQ. V shed 3 bases and J 9 bases; nucleotides not matched to a gene: 13. The length of the CDR3 is 17 residues. The CDR3 is CASSSRSGLAGRGEQFF. The CDR3 DNA follows: TGCGCCAGCAGCTCAAGATCCGGACTAGCGGGAAGAGGTGAGCAGTTCTTC.

The chain recombines TRBV24-1 with TRBJ1-4, with 8 bases lining up with TRBD1. CDR3 length: 16 amino acids. The junction had 7 bases not matched to a gene; V was cut back by 4 bases and J by 4 bases. Germline V CDR1 and CDR2: KGHDR, SFDVKD. CDR3 sequence reads: CATSESGTGFNEKLFF. The DNA of the CDR3 is TGTGCCACCAGTGAGTCCGGGACAGGCTTTAATGAAAAACTGTTTTTT.

The V gene is TRBV9, the J gene TRBJ2-2; 7 bases match TRBD2. V was pared by 0 bases and J by 6 bases, with 8 bases of the junction left unmatched. Germline CDR1 is SGDLS and CDR2 is YYNGEE. The CDR3 is made up of 16 amino acids. CDR3 region: CASSVGGGSSSGELFF. The CDR3, as DNA: TGTGCCAGCAGCGTAGGGGGCGGGAGTAGTTCCGGGGAGCTGTTTTTT.

The chain carries TRBV7-8 and TRBJ2-1, with 8 bases matching TRBD2. This CDR3 has 17 amino acids. CDR1 and CDR2 from the germline V gene are SGHVS and FQNEAQ. Trimming removed 5 bases from V and 9 bases from J; junction bases left unmatched: 18. The CDR3 DNA is TGTGCCAGCAGCCCTGGGGTTAGTATGGCGGGAGGTGGTGAGCAGTTCTTC. It translates to CASSPGVSMAGGGEQFF. The entire variable domain, with the rest obtained from reference TRBV7-8 and TRBJ2-1, is as follows: GAGVSQSPRYKVAKRGQDVALRCDPISGHVSLFWYQQALGQGPEFLTYFQNEAQLDKSGLPSDRFFAERPEGSVSTLKIQRTQQEDSAVYLCASSPGVSMAGGGEQFFGPGTRLTVL.

The rearrangement joins TRBV4-1 to TRBJ2-7; TRBD2 aligns across 9 bases. The CDR3 length is 16 residues. The ends lost 4 bases at V and 4 bases at J; junction bases unmatched: 11. Germline V CDR1 and CDR2: MGHRA, YSYEKL. The CDR3 region has the DNA TGCGCCAGCAGCCGAGATGTGAATAGCGGGAGTTACGAGCAGTACTTC. The encoded protein is CASSRDVNSGSYEQYF.

The rearrangement joins TRBV29-1 to TRBJ2-5, with TRBD2 matching over 9 bases. From germline, CDR1 is SQVTM and CDR2 ANQGSEA. Unmatched junction bases numbered 10, after V lost 6 bases and J lost 5 bases. CDR3 length equals 14 residues. CDR3 region: CSVQQAGGRETQYF. The CDR3 DNA sequence: TGCAGCGTCCAGCAGGCGGGAGGGCGGGAGACCCAGTACTTC.

The chain has TRBV5-1 and TRBJ1-4; D unclear. The CDR3 covers 11 residues. V lost 0 bases to trimming and J lost 10 bases, with 4 bases between them. Germline V gene data show CDR1 as SGHRS and CDR2 as YFSETQ. The CDR3 is CASSLGGKLFF. DNA for the CDR3: TGCGCCAGCAGCTTGGGAGGAAAACTGTTTTTT.